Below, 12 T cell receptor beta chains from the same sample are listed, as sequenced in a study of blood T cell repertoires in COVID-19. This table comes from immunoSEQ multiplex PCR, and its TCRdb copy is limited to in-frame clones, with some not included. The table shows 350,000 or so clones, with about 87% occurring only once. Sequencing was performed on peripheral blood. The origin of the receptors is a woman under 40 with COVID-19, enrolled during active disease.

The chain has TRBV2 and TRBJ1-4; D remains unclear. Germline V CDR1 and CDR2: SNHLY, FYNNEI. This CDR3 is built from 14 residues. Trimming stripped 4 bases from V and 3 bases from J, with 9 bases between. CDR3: CASSVARSNEKLFF. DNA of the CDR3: TGTGCCAGCAGTGTAGCCAGGTCTAATGAAAAACTGTTTTTT. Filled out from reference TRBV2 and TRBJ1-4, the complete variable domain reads EPEVTQTPSHQVTQMGQEVILRCVPISNHLYFYWYRQILGQKVEFLVSFYNNEISEKSEIFDDQFSVERPDGSNFTLKIRSTKLEDSAMYFCASSVARSNEKLFFGSGTQLSVL.

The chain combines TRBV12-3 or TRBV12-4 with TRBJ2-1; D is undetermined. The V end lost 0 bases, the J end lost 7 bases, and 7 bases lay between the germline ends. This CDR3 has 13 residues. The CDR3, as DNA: TGTGCCAGCAGTTTAGCGCTAGGTAATGAGCAGTTCTTC. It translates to CASSLALGNEQFF.

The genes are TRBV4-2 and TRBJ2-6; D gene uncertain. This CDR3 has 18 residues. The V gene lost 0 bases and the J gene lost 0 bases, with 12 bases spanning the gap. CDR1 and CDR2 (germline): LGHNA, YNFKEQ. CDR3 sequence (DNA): TGTGCCAGCAGCCAAGAAATGGGCTCAAGCTCTGGGGCCAACGTCCTGACTTTC. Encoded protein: CASSQEMGSSSGANVLTF.

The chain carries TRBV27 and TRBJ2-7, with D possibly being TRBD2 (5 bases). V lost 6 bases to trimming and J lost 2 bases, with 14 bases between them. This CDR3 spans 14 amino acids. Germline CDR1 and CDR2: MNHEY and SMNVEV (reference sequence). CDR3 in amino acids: CASRTSGIPYEQYF. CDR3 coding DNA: TGTGCCAGCAGGACGTCGGGAATCCCCTACGAGCAGTACTTC.

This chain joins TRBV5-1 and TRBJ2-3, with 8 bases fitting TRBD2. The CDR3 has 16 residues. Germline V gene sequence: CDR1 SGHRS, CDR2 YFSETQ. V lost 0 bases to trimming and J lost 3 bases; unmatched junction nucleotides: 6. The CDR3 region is CASSLAPAGATDTQYF. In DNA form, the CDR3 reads TGCGCCAGCAGCTTGGCCCCAGCGGGAGCTACAGATACGCAGTATTTT.

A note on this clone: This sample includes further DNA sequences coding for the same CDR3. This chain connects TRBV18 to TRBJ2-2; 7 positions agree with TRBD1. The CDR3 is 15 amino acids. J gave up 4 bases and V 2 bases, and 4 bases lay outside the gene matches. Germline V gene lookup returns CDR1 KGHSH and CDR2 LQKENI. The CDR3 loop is CASSPKAGGTGELFF. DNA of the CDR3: TGTGCCAGCTCACCAAAGGCAGGGGGCACCGGGGAGCTGTTTTTT.

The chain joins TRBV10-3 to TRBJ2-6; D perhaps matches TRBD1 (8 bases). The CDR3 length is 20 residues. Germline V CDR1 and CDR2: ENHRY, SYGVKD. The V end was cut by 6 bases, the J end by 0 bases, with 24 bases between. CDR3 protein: CAIRGGFGTGSLSGANVLTF. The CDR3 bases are TGTGCCATCAGGGGGGGGTTCGGGACAGGAAGTCTCTCTGGGGCCAACGTCCTGACTTTC.

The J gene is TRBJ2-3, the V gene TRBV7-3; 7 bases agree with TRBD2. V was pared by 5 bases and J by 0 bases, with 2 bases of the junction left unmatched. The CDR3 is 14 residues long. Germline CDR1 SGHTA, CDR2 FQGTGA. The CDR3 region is CASSLSGSTDTQYF. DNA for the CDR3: TGTGCCAGCAGCCTTAGCGGGAGCACAGATACGCAGTATTTT.

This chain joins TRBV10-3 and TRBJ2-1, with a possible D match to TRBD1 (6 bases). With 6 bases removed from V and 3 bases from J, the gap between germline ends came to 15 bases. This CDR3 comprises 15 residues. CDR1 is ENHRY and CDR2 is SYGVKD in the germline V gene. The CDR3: CAIREQGKGYNEQFF. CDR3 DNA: TGTGCCATCAGGGAACAGGGTAAAGGCTACAATGAGCAGTTCTTC.

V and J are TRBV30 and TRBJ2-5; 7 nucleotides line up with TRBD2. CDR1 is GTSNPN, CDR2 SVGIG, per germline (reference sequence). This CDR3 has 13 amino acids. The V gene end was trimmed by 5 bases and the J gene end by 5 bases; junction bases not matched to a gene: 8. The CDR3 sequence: CAWGAGRVETQYF. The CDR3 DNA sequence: TGTGCCTGGGGGGCTGGGAGGGTCGAGACCCAGTACTTC.

CDR3 residues: CASSQLGTYGYTF. The CDR3 region has the DNA TGCGCCAGCAGCCAGCTCGGGACTTATGGCTACACCTTC. The chain links TRBV4-3 to TRBJ1-2; D may be TRBD1 (5 bases). Trimming pared 3 bases from V and 5 bases from J, leaving 10 bases between. The CDR3 runs to 13 residues. The germline V gene has CDR1 LGHNA and CDR2 YSLEER.

The DNA of the CDR3 is TGTGCCAGCTCACCACTCCCGGGACAGGGTCTCAATGAGCAGTTCTTC. Its protein is CASSPLPGQGLNEQFF. The V gene is TRBV18, the J gene TRBJ2-1; the match to TRBD1 covers 9 bases. Germline V lookup: CDR1 KGHSH, CDR2 LQKENI. V trimming: 1 base; J trimming: 6 bases; junction bases outside the gene matches: 7. This CDR3 is built from 16 residues.